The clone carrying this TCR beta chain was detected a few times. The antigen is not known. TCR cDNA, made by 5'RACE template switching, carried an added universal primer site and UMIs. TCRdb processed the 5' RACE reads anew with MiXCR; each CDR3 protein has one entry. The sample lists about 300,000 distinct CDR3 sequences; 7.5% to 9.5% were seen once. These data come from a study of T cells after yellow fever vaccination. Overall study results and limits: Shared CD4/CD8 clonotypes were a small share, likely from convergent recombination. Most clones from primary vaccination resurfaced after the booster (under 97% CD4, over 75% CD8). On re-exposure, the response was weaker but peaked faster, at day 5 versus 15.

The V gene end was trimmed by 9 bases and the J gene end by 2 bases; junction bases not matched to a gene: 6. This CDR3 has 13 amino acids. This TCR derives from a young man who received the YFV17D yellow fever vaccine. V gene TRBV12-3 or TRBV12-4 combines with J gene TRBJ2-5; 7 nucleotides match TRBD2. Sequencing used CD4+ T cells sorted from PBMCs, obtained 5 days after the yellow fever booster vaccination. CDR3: CARDGGLQETQYF. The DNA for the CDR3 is TGTGCCAGGGACGGGGGGTTGCAAGAGACCCAGTACTTC.